This TCR beta chain is drawn from a study of blood T cell repertoires in COVID-19. Germline CDR1 is SGDLS and CDR2 is YYNGEE. Trimming took 6 bases from V and 5 from J; bases not matched to a gene: 7. CDR3 length: 14 amino acids. Repertoires were generated with immunoSEQ multiplex PCR, while TCRdb's copy carries only in-frame clones and drops some. The sample has tens of thousands of clones, over 80% seen once; the top ten hold approximately 10%. Sequencing was performed on peripheral blood. This sequence originates from a woman in her sixties or seventies with acute or convalescent COVID-19. The gene calls are TRBV9 and TRBJ1-2; 10 nucleotides match TRBD1. In DNA form, the CDR3 reads TGTGCCAGCACCCTAGGGACAGGGGATTATGGCTACACCTTC. Translating it yields CASTLGTGDYGYTF.